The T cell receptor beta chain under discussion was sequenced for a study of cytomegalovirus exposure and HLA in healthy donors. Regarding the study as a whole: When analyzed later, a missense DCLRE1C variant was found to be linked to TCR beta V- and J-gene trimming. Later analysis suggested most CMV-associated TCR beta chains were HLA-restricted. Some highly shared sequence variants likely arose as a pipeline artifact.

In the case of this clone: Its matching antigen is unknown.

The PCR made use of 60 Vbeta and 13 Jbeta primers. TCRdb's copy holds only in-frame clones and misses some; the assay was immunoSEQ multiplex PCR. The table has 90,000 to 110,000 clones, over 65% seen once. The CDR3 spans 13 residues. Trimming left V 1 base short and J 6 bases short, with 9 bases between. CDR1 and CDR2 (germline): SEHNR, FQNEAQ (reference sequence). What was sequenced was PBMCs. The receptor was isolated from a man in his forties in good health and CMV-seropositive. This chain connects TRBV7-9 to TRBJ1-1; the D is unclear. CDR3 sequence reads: CASSLGTVSEAFF. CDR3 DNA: TGTGCCAGCAGCTTAGGCACAGTCTCTGAAGCTTTCTTT.